One sample yielded the 2 T cell receptor beta chains listed below, sequenced in a study of blood T cell repertoires in COVID-19. Profiled with immunoSEQ multiplex PCR; TCRdb holds only in-frame clones, not every one. The sample holds about 180,000 clones, about 87% seen once. Sequenced input: peripheral blood. All receptors derive from a man between 35 and 55 years old with active or convalescent COVID-19.

The chain joins TRBV7-8 to TRBJ2-2; tentative D call: TRBD2 (6 bases). The CDR3 has 13 amino acids. V was clipped by 1 base and J by 8 bases, with 8 bases between them. Germline V gene lookup returns CDR1 SGHVS and CDR2 FQNEAQ. CDR3 sequence (DNA): TGTGCCAGCAGCTTAGGGGCGGGGGGGGAGCTGTTTTTT. Amino acids: CASSLGAGGELFF. Full variable domain (rest looked up from reference TRBV7-8 and TRBJ2-2): GAGVSQSPRYKVAKRGQDVALRCDPISGHVSLFWYQQALGQGPEFLTYFQNEAQLDKSGLPSDRFFAERPEGSVSTLKIQRTQQEDSAVYLCASSLGAGGELFFGEGSRLTVL.

The CDR3: CASSPSEGARDGYTF. In DNA form, the CDR3 reads TGCGCCAGCAGTCCCTCCGAGGGGGCCAGGGATGGCTACACCTTC. The V gene is TRBV23-1, the J gene TRBJ1-2; 7 bases match TRBD1. TRBV23-1 is placed among ORFs of uncertain function. This CDR3 comprises 15 residues. Trimming took 4 bases from V and 6 from J; bases not matched to a gene: 11.